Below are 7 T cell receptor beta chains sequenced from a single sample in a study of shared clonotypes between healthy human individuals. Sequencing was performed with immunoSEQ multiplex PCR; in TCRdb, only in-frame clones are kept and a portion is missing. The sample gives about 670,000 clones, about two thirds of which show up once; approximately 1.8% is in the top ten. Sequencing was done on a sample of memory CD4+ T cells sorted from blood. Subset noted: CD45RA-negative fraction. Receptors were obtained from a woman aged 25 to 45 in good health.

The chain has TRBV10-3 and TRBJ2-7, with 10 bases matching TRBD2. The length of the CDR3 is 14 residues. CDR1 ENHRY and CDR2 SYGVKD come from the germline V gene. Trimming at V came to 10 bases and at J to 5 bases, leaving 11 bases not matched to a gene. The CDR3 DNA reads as TGTGCCACCACGCCGACTAGCGGGTACGACGAGCAGTACTTC. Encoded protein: CATTPTSGYDEQYF.

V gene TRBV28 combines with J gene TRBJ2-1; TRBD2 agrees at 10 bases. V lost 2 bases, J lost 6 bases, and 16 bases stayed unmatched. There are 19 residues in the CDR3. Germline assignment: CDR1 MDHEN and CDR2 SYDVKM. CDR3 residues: CASSLKGQREGRFSNEQFF. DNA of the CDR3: TGTGCCAGCAGTTTAAAGGGCCAGCGGGAGGGCCGGTTTTCCAATGAGCAGTTCTTC.

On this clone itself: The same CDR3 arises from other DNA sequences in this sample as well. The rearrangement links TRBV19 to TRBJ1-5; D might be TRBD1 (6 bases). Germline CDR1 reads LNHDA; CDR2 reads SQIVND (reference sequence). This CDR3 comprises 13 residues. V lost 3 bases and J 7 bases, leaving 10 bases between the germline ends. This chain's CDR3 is CASSIAGGQPQHF. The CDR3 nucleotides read TGTGCCAGTAGTATTGCCGGGGGCCAGCCCCAGCATTTT. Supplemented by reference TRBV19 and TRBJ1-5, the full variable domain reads DGGITQSPKYLFRKEGQNVTLSCEQNLNHDAMYWYRQDPGQGLRLIYYSQIVNDFQKGDIAEGYSVSREKKESFPLTVTSAQKNPTAFYLCASSIAGGQPQHFGDGTRLSIL.

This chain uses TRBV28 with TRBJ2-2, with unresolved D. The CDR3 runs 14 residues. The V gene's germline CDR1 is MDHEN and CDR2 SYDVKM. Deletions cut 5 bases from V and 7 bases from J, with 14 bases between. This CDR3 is CASSPRRVLGELFF. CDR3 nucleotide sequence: TGTGCCAGCAGTCCCCGACGTGTACTCGGGGAGCTGTTTTTT.

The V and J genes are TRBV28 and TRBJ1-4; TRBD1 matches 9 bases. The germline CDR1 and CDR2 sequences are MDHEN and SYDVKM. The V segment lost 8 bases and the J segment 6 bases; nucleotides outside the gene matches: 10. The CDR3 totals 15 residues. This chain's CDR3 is CASGQVGQGDEKLFF. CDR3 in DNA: TGTGCCAGCGGCCAGGTGGGACAGGGCGATGAAAAACTGTTTTTT.

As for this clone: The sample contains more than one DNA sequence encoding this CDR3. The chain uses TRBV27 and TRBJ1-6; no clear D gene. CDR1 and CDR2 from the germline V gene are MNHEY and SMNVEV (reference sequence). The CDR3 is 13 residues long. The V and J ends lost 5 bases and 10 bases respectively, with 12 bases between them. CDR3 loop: CASSVNRGSPLHF. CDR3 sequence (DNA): TGTGCCAGCAGTGTCAACAGAGGCTCACCCCTCCACTTT.

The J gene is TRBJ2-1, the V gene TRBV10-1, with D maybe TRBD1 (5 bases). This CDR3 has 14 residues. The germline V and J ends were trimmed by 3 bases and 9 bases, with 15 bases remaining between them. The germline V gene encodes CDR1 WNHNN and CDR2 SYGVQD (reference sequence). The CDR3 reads CASSESVGVTEQFF. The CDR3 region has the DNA TGCGCCAGCAGTGAATCGGTAGGGGTTACTGAGCAGTTCTTC.